The clone carrying this T cell receptor (beta chain) was seen a handful of times. The antigen remains undetermined. The data were taken from a study of T cells after yellow fever vaccination. Study findings and constraints: The secondary response peaked faster, at day 5 versus 15, but was weaker. Only a minor proportion of clonotypes was detected across both CD4 and CD8 compartments.

The CDR3 is 16 residues long. With 4 bases removed from V and 5 bases from J, the gap between germline ends came to 20 bases. MiXCR was run by TCRdb on the 5' RACE reads, yielding one entry per CDR3 protein. This table holds 400,000 or so distinct CDR3 sequences, approximately 10% found once. Here the sequenced sample was PBMCs, taken on the day of the first yellow fever vaccination. This receptor was obtained from a man aged 18 to 29 who received the YFV17D yellow fever vaccine. V is TRBV12-3 or TRBV12-4 and J is TRBJ1-2; D is possibly TRBD1 (5 bases). CDR3 loop: CASSSPKQESVYGYTF. The CDR3, as DNA: TGTGCCAGCAGTTCACCAAAACAGGAATCCGTGTATGGCTACACCTTC.